This is a list of T cell receptor beta chains from one sample in a study of a mutant IDH1 vaccine in newly diagnosed glioma. Sequencing was performed with immunoSEQ multiplex PCR; in TCRdb, only in-frame clones are kept and a portion is missing. Of some 21,000 clones in the sample, approximately 85% are singletons; the top ten hold 5.4%. The material sequenced was PBMCs, taken from a glioma patient treated with radiotherapy, temozolomide or both. Receptor source: a man aged 35 to 55 with glioma. CDR3s include the opening cysteine and the closing phenylalanine or tryptophan. Each record gives: clone size, J gene, D gene, CDR3 length, V gene, CDR3 DNA, CDR3 protein. D genes are given only for firm matches. Size values are once, few and many counts, or a class for expanded clones, and some rows have none.

abundance: NA; j_gene: TRBJ2-3; d_gene: NA; len: 14; v_gene: TRBV13; CDR3nt: TGTGCCAGCAGCTCCGGGTTTCTGACAGATACGCAGTATTTT; CDR3aa: CASSSGFLTDTQYF
abundance: NA; j_gene: TRBJ2-7; d_gene: NA; len: 14; v_gene: TRBV19; CDR3nt: TGTGCCAGTAGTTTCGGAGAGATTCCCTACGAGCAGTACTTC; CDR3aa: CASSFGEIPYEQYF
abundance: NA; j_gene: TRBJ1-4; d_gene: NA; len: 14; v_gene: TRBV6-6; CDR3nt: TGTGCCAGCACCACTGGGGGGGCGGGGGGCGGACTGTTTTTT; CDR3aa: CASTTGGAGGGLFF
abundance: NA; j_gene: TRBJ1-1; d_gene: TRBD1; len: 15; v_gene: TRBV7-2; CDR3nt: TGTGCCAGCAGCTCCAGGGGGCCCCGAGCTTCTGAAGCTTTCTTT; CDR3aa: CASSSRGPRASEAFF
abundance: NA; j_gene: TRBJ2-7; d_gene: NA; len: 13; v_gene: TRBV4-1; CDR3nt: TGCGCCAGCAGCCAAGATCTGGGGCGGGAGCAGTACTTC; CDR3aa: CASSQDLGREQYF
abundance: medium-sized; j_gene: TRBJ1-5; d_gene: NA; len: 17; v_gene: TRBV18; CDR3nt: TGTGCCAGCTCACCTTCCGGACAGACATCTAGCAATCAGCCCCAGCATTTT; CDR3aa: CASSPSGQTSSNQPQHF
abundance: NA; j_gene: TRBJ1-5; d_gene: NA; len: 13; v_gene: TRBV5-4; CDR3nt: TGTGCCAGCAGCCAGGGTCTTAATCAGCCCCAGCATTTT; CDR3aa: CASSQGLNQPQHF
abundance: NA; j_gene: TRBJ1-1; d_gene: NA; len: 15; v_gene: TRBV6-6; CDR3nt: TGTGCCAGCAGTAGCCAGGTTACGCAGAACACTGAAGCTTTCTTT; CDR3aa: CASSSQVTQNTEAFF
abundance: NA; j_gene: TRBJ1-2; d_gene: NA; len: 15; v_gene: TRBV6-5; CDR3nt: TGTGCCAGCAGTTACTCCGGCAGGGGAAACTATGGCTACACCTTC; CDR3aa: CASSYSGRGNYGYTF
abundance: NA; j_gene: TRBJ1-1; d_gene: TRBD1; len: 13; v_gene: TRBV29-1; CDR3nt: TGCAGCGTGGTATCCACAGGGGGTCCTGAAGCTTTCTTT; CDR3aa: CSVVSTGGPEAFF
abundance: NA; j_gene: TRBJ1-4; d_gene: NA; len: 15; v_gene: TRBV9; CDR3nt: TGTGCCAGCAGCCTTGTTACAGGGAACAATGAAAAACTGTTTTTT; CDR3aa: CASSLVTGNNEKLFF
abundance: NA; j_gene: TRBJ2-7; d_gene: TRBD1; len: 17; v_gene: TRBV5-4; CDR3nt: TGTGCCAGCAGCTCGAAGATGACAGGGGTTGGTCACTACGAGCAGTACTTC; CDR3aa: CASSSKMTGVGHYEQYF
abundance: NA; j_gene: TRBJ1-1; d_gene: TRBD1; len: 16; v_gene: TRBV19; CDR3nt: TGTGCCAGTAGTGCAGTACCGGGACAGACGAACACTGAAGCTTTCTTT; CDR3aa: CASSAVPGQTNTEAFF
abundance: NA; j_gene: TRBJ1-2; d_gene: NA; len: 14; v_gene: TRBV2; CDR3nt: TGTGCCAGCACAGTTTTCGGACAAAACTATGGCTACACCTTC; CDR3aa: CASTVFGQNYGYTF
abundance: NA; j_gene: TRBJ1-1; d_gene: NA; len: 12; v_gene: TRBV29-1; CDR3nt: TGCAGCGCTCAACATCTGAACACTGAAGCTTTCTTT; CDR3aa: CSAQHLNTEAFF
abundance: once; j_gene: TRBJ1-1; d_gene: TRBD1; len: 15; v_gene: TRBV6-1; CDR3nt: TGTGCCAGCAGAGACAGGGGGAAGTCGGACACTGAAGCTTTCTTT; CDR3aa: CASRDRGKSDTEAFF
abundance: NA; j_gene: TRBJ2-7; d_gene: TRBD2; len: 16; v_gene: TRBV10-3; CDR3nt: TGTGCCATCAGTGAAGCGGGGACTCGAGACTCCTACGAGCAGTACTTC; CDR3aa: CAISEAGTRDSYEQYF
abundance: NA; j_gene: TRBJ1-4; d_gene: NA; len: 14; v_gene: TRBV30; CDR3nt: TGTGCCTGGAGTGTCGGGACACGGAATGAAAAACTGTTTTTT; CDR3aa: CAWSVGTRNEKLFF
abundance: NA; j_gene: TRBJ2-3; d_gene: TRBD2; len: 18; v_gene: TRBV5-1; CDR3nt: TGCGCCAGCAGCCCTGGGACTAGCGGGGGGGCCCGGACAGATACGCAGTATTTT; CDR3aa: CASSPGTSGGARTDTQYF
abundance: NA; j_gene: TRBJ1-1; d_gene: NA; len: 13; v_gene: TRBV5-4; CDR3nt: TGTGCCAGCAGCTCGGAGTGGGGCACTGAAGCTTTCTTT; CDR3aa: CASSSEWGTEAFF
abundance: NA; j_gene: TRBJ2-6; d_gene: NA; len: 17; v_gene: TRBV7-9; CDR3nt: TGTGCCAGCAGCTCTAGGGGGGTTTGGGTGGGGGCCAACGTCCTGACTTTC; CDR3aa: CASSSRGVWVGANVLTF